The rows below give T cell receptor beta chains drawn from one sample of a study of blood T cell repertoires in COVID-19. Produced via immunoSEQ multiplex PCR; TCRdb's table is partial and in-frame only. The sample contains 85,000 to 100,000 clones, about nine tenths of which appear only once. The sample was peripheral blood. All receptors come from a man between 60 and 70 years old with acute or convalescent COVID-19. CDR3s include the opening cysteine and the closing phenylalanine or tryptophan. The D gene is left open where the match is weak. Not all rows give a size; the values are once, few, many and, for expanded clones, a class.

size	V	J	D	CDR3	DNA
.	TRBV3-1/TRBV3-2	TRBJ1-2	.	CASSQAGTNYGYTF	TGTGCCAGCAGCCAAGCTGGCACGAACTATGGCTACACCTTC
.	TRBV6-5	TRBJ1-2	.	CASAAGNYGYTF	TGTGCCAGCGCCGCAGGGAACTATGGCTACACCTTC
.	TRBV12-3/TRBV12-4	TRBJ1-1	.	CASSQVLGTEAFF	TGTGCCAGCAGCCAGGTTTTGGGCACTGAAGCTTTCTTT
.	TRBV7-9	TRBJ1-1	.	CASSLLQGEAAFF	TGTGCCAGCAGCCTATTACAGGGTGAAGCGGCTTTCTTT
.	TRBV5-1	TRBJ2-3	TRBD1	CASSPGQGDTDTQYF	TGCGCCAGCAGTCCAGGACAGGGCGACACAGATACGCAGTATTTT
.	TRBV6-6	TRBJ1-2	.	CASSSPYGESGYGYTF	TGTGCCAGCAGTTCCCCATACGGGGAGAGCGGCTATGGCTACACCTTC
.	TRBV7-9	TRBJ1-3	.	CASSSPGTTGNTIYF	TGTGCCAGCAGCTCACCCGGGACTACCGGAAACACCATATATTTT
.	TRBV5-1	TRBJ2-3	TRBD1	CASSSGQATDTQYF	TGCGCCAGCAGCTCAGGACAGGCGACAGATACGCAGTATTTT
.	TRBV6-1	TRBJ2-1	.	CASSENRYNEQFF	TGTGCCAGCAGTGAAAACAGATACAATGAGCAGTTCTTC
once	TRBV19	TRBJ2-7	TRBD2	CASSTRVSGGPNSYEQYF	TGTGCCAGTAGTACCCGGGTTAGCGGGGGGCCGAACTCCTACGAGCAGTACTTC
once	TRBV7-9	TRBJ1-2	TRBD1	CASSSGQGLEVDGYTF	TGTGCCAGCAGCTCGGGACAGGGCCTCGAGGTAGATGGCTACACCTTC
once	TRBV15	TRBJ1-5	.	CATSRDSGTPNQPQHF	TGTGCCACCAGCAGAGATTCGGGGACACCTAATCAGCCCCAGCATTTT
.	TRBV28	TRBJ1-1	.	CASSSGLNTEAFF	TGTGCCAGCAGTTCAGGGCTGAACACTGAAGCTTTCTTT
.	TRBV19	TRBJ1-2	TRBD1	CASSPGQARGGYTF	TGTGCCAGTAGTCCCGGACAGGCTCGGGGTGGCTACACCTTC
.	TRBV19	TRBJ1-6	.	CASSTDGEDSPLHF	TGTGCCAGTAGTACGGACGGGGAGGATTCACCCCTCCACTTT
.	TRBV3-1/TRBV3-2	TRBJ1-1	.	CASSVTLGTEAFF	TGTGCCAGCAGCGTGACGCTCGGGACTGAAGCTTTCTTT
.	TRBV6-5	TRBJ2-2	.	CASSPRVDLTGELFF	TGTGCCAGCAGTCCCCGGGTAGATCTCACCGGGGAGCTGTTTTTT
.	TRBV18	TRBJ1-1	.	CASSPRGGQLNTEAFF	TGTGCCAGCTCACCAAGAGGTGGACAGCTGAACACTGAAGCTTTCTTT
.	TRBV30	TRBJ1-3	.	CAWSVQGNTIYF	TGTGCCTGGAGTGTACAAGGAAACACCATATATTTT
.	TRBV19	TRBJ1-5	.	CASSIDGDRPQHF	TGTGCCAGTAGTATAGACGGGGATAGGCCCCAGCATTTT
.	TRBV19	TRBJ1-2	.	CASSIPSGPAYGYTF	TGTGCCAGTAGTATCCCCTCGGGTCCGGCTTATGGCTACACCTTC
.	TRBV2	TRBJ2-5	TRBD2	CASSTGLVGETQYF	TGTGCCAGCAGTACGGGACTAGTAGGAGAGACCCAGTACTTC
.	TRBV5-8	TRBJ1-6	TRBD1	CASSLWVGTGRSNSPLHF	TGTGCCAGCAGCTTGTGGGTTGGGACAGGGAGATCGAATTCACCCCTCCACTTT
.	TRBV7-2	TRBJ1-2	.	CASRGGTRYYGYTF	TGTGCCAGCAGGGGGGGGACGCGGTACTATGGCTACACCTTC
.	TRBV7-2	TRBJ1-3	.	CASSPREGDTIYF	TGTGCCAGCAGCCCCCGCGAGGGGGACACCATATATTTT
.	TRBV6-5	TRBJ1-3	.	CASSLPSNTIYF	TGTGCCAGCAGTCTTCCAAGCAACACCATATATTTT
.	TRBV12-3/TRBV12-4	TRBJ1-1	.	CASSFRYDTEAFF	TGTGCCAGCAGTTTCAGGTATGACACTGAAGCTTTCTTT
.	TRBV5-6	TRBJ2-7	TRBD1	CASSPGQLYYEQYF	TGTGCCAGCAGCCCGGGACAGCTCTACTACGAGCAGTACTTC
.	TRBV19	TRBJ1-6	TRBD1	CASTKPGTGHSSYNSPLHF	TGTGCCAGTACCAAACCCGGGACAGGGCACAGCTCCTATAATTCACCCCTCCACTTT
.	TRBV5-4	TRBJ1-1	.	CASSSPGQPNTEAFF	TGTGCCAGCAGCTCTCCGGGACAACCGAACACTGAAGCTTTCTTT
.	TRBV2	TRBJ1-1	.	CASSEGAVNTEAFF	TGTGCCAGCAGTGAAGGGGCTGTGAACACTGAAGCTTTCTTT
.	TRBV11-3	TRBJ2-7	.	CASSLRSGYEQYF	TGTGCCAGCAGCTTGAGAAGCGGCTACGAGCAGTACTTC
.	TRBV19	TRBJ1-3	TRBD1	CASSADRRSSGNTIYF	TGTGCCAGTAGTGCGGACAGGCGAAGCTCTGGAAACACCATATATTTT
.	TRBV10-3	TRBJ2-5	.	CAISVDVARQQGDQYF	TGTGCCATCAGTGTTGATGTCGCGAGGCAGCAAGGAGACCAGTACTTC
.	TRBV19	TRBJ1-5	.	CASSIGGSFDQPQHF	TGTGCCAGTAGTATAGGTGGGAGCTTCGATCAGCCCCAGCATTTT
.	TRBV6-5	TRBJ2-1	TRBD2	CASSYSGGHYNEQFF	TGTGCCAGCAGTTATAGCGGGGGGCACTACAATGAGCAGTTCTTC
.	TRBV7-9	TRBJ2-2	TRBD1	CASRPSGTGSPGELFF	TGTGCCAGCAGACCCTCCGGGACAGGATCCCCGGGGGAGCTGTTTTTT
.	TRBV9	TRBJ1-1	TRBD1	CASSVDVGDRANTEAFF	TGTGCCAGCAGCGTAGATGTGGGGGACAGGGCGAACACTGAAGCTTTCTTT
.	TRBV6-5	TRBJ1-2	.	CASWLQGDPYGYTF	TGTGCCAGCTGGTTGCAGGGTGATCCCTATGGCTACACCTTC
.	TRBV5-6	TRBJ1-2	TRBD1	CASSADRAGISGYTF	TGTGCCAGCAGCGCGGACAGGGCCGGAATCTCAGGCTACACCTTC
.	TRBV4-1	TRBJ2-1	.	CASSQDRGTYNEQFF	TGCGCCAGCAGCCAAGATCGAGGGACCTACAATGAGCAGTTCTTC
.	TRBV4-1	TRBJ1-2	.	CASSQGRESYGYTF	TGCGCCAGCAGCCAAGGGAGGGAATCGTATGGCTACACCTTC
.	TRBV6-5	TRBJ1-2	.	CASSLRQPGGYTF	TGTGCCAGCAGCCTAAGACAGCCCGGAGGCTACACCTTC
.	TRBV6-5	TRBJ1-1	.	CASNKGGHDTEAFF	TGTGCCAGCAACAAGGGGGGGCACGACACTGAAGCTTTCTTT
once	TRBV5-1	TRBJ1-1	.	CASSLGVGDTEAFF	TGCGCCAGCAGCTTGGGCGTAGGGGACACTGAAGCTTTCTTT
.	TRBV18	TRBJ1-1	.	CASSLPGRGDTEAFF	TGTGCCAGCTCACTGCCGGGCAGGGGTGACACTGAAGCTTTCTTT
.	TRBV5-1	TRBJ2-7	TRBD1	CASSIGTGDPYEQYF	TGCGCCAGCAGCATAGGGACAGGGGACCCCTACGAGCAGTACTTC
many	TRBV3-1/TRBV3-2	TRBJ1-4	TRBD1	CASSLQGINEKLFF	TGTGCCAGCAGCCTACAGGGGATTAATGAAAAACTGTTTTTT